Below are 29 T cell receptor beta chains sequenced from a single sample in a study of T cells in Graves' hyperthyroidism and ophthalmopathy. Amplified regions were TCR beta CDR3 sequences from RNA transcripts. A set of HTBI primers served as the primers for a first-round RT-PCR of the TCR CDR3. TCRdb used MiXCR to reprocess the multiplex PCR reads, holding one entry per CDR3 protein. The sample holds around 800,000 distinct CDR3 sequences; around 38% are singletons and the top ten take 8.9%. The sequenced sample was blood. The receptors originated from a man between 18 and 35 years old with Graves' hyperthyroidism.

This clonotype was detected only a few times. This sequence joins TRBV9 and TRBJ2-7, with D tentatively TRBD1 (6 bases). From germline, CDR1 is SGDLS and CDR2 YYNGEE. Trimming removed 4 bases from V and 2 bases from J, with 13 bases in between. The CDR3 covers 14 residues. This CDR3 reads CASSPWDTTYEQYF. The DNA of the CDR3 is TGTGCCAGCAGCCCATGGGACACCACCTACGAGCAGTACTTC.

There are many counts of this clonotype. This rearrangement joins TRBV29-1 to TRBJ2-5, with 9 bases lining up with TRBD1. There are 16 residues in the CDR3. Per germline, CDR1 SQVTM and CDR2 ANQGSEA. V lost 1 base to trimming and J lost 3 bases; unmatched junction nucleotides: 9. CDR3 region: CSVEVGDRAVEETQYF. The CDR3 DNA follows: TGCAGCGTTGAAGTCGGGGACAGGGCAGTCGAAGAGACCCAGTACTTC.

In regard to this clonotype: Since a much larger clone is just one base distant, this may be a read error. The V call is TRBV7-2, the J call TRBJ1-6; tentatively, D is TRBD1 (5 bases). The length of the CDR3 is 13 residues. From germline, CDR1 is SGHTA and CDR2 FQGNSA. Trimming removed 6 bases at V and 10 bases at J, with 13 bases between. For the CDR3, the DNA is TGTGCCAGCAGACAGGCCCAGGAGTCACCCCTCCACTTT. Translated: CASRQAQESPLHF.

This clonotype showed up just a few times. This sequence joins TRBV7-8 and TRBJ2-5, with 9 bases lining up with TRBD2. Per germline, CDR1 SGHVS and CDR2 FQNEAQ. The CDR3 covers 15 residues. V was clipped by 6 bases and J by 1 base; unmatched bases: 6. The DNA for the CDR3 is TGTGCCAGCAGACCGCTAGCGGGGCCCCAAGAGACCCAGTACTTC. It yields the protein CASRPLAGPQETQYF.

The chain employs TRBV7-9 and TRBJ1-1; D perhaps matches TRBD1 (5 bases). CDR1 and CDR2 from the germline V gene are SEHNR and FQNEAQ (reference sequence). V was clipped by 5 bases and J by 0 bases, with 10 bases between them. This CDR3 spans 14 amino acids. The chain's CDR3 is CASSPKQVNTEAFF. The CDR3 coding sequence is TGTGCCAGCAGCCCAAAACAGGTGAACACTGAAGCTTTCTTT.

CDR3 sequence: CASRPRTGEINEKLFF. The CDR3 DNA sequence: TGTGCCAGCAGGCCGAGGACAGGGGAGATTAATGAAAAACTGTTTTTT. V is TRBV27 and J is TRBJ1-4, with 9 bases fitting TRBD1. V dropped 6 bases and J dropped 4; count of bases not matched to a gene: 9. Germline CDR1 is MNHEY and CDR2 is SMNVEV (reference sequence). This CDR3 has 16 amino acids.

This clonotype was seen repeatedly, ten times or more. This sequence joins TRBV20-1 and TRBJ1-5; D is uncertain. The CDR3 sequence is 13 residues long. The V gene lost 7 bases and the J gene lost 0 bases, with 10 bases spanning the gap. Germline V gives CDR1 DFQATT, CDR2 SNEGSKA (reference sequence). CDR3 in amino acids: CSVLDPSNQPQHF. CDR3 bases: TGCAGTGTTCTGGACCCTAGCAATCAGCCCCAGCATTTT.

This clonotype was counted only a few times. V usage is TRBV12-3 or TRBV12-4 and J usage is TRBJ2-5, with D unresolved. This CDR3 region has 14 residues. Trimming shortened V by 2 bases and J by 1 base, and 8 bases separated the two germline ends. The CDR3 is CASSLSPVQETQYF. CDR3 coding DNA: TGTGCCAGCAGTTTAAGTCCGGTCCAAGAGACCCAGTACTTC.

This clonotype was picked up a small number of times. The chain joins TRBV19 to TRBJ1-1; D might be TRBD1 (5 bases). Trimming cost V 0 bases and J 3 bases, with 17 bases left between them. Germline CDR1 is LNHDA and CDR2 is SQIVND (reference sequence). There are 17 residues in the CDR3. The chain's CDR3 is CASSIDPEGPRYTEAFF. In DNA form, the CDR3 reads TGTGCCAGTAGTATAGATCCCGAGGGGCCTCGGTACACTGAAGCTTTCTTT.

At least ten counts were recorded for this clonotype. The V gene is TRBV9, the J gene TRBJ1-1; possibly TRBD1 for D (5 bases). The CDR3 runs to 14 residues. Trimming removed 0 bases from V and 5 bases from J, with 11 bases in between. Germline V gene data show CDR1 as SGDLS and CDR2 as YYNGEE. The chain's CDR3 is CASSVEQAATEAFF. CDR3 bases: TGTGCCAGCAGCGTAGAACAGGCGGCAACTGAAGCTTTCTTT.

This clonotype was observed a handful of times. The J gene is TRBJ1-1, the V gene TRBV10-1; 8 bases align to TRBD1. J lost 0 bases, V lost 0 bases, and 6 bases had no gene match. The CDR3 is 17 residues long. The germline V gene encodes CDR1 WNHNN and CDR2 SYGVQD (reference sequence). The CDR3 region is CASSESRSGGLNTEAFF. The CDR3 coding sequence is TGCGCCAGCAGTGAGTCGCGGTCAGGGGGCTTGAACACTGAAGCTTTCTTT.

This clonotype was recorded a few times. V usage is TRBV19 and J usage is TRBJ2-5, with D perhaps TRBD2 (5 bases). CDR1 is LNHDA and CDR2 is SQIVND in the germline V gene (reference sequence). The V gene lost 3 bases and the J gene lost 5 bases, with 13 bases spanning the gap. This CDR3 is 14 amino acids long. The CDR3 is CASSIGPLGETQYF. The CDR3 nucleotides are TGTGCCAGTAGTATCGGCCCACTAGGGGAGACCCAGTACTTC.

The sample holds a few counts of this clonotype. This rearrangement joins TRBV5-5 to TRBJ1-1, with D possibly being TRBD1 (6 bases). V was cut by 3 bases and J by 5 bases, with 17 bases left in between. This CDR3 spans 15 amino acids. Germline loops: CDR1 SGHKS, CDR2 YYEKEE (reference sequence). CDR3 bases: TGTGCCAGCAGCTGGAGGGACACCCGGAGAACTGAAGCTTTCTTT. This translates into CASSWRDTRRTEAFF.

This clonotype has at least ten counts. The chain employs TRBV19 and TRBJ1-5; 10 bases map to TRBD1. The CDR3 runs to 17 residues. The J segment lost 1 base and the V segment lost 4 bases, leaving 7 bases of the junction unmatched. Germline-derived CDR1 and CDR2 are LNHDA and SQIVND (reference sequence). The CDR3 DNA reads TGTGCCAGTAGTAGTCGGGACAGGGGAAGGAGCAATCAGCCCCAGCATTTT. Its translation: CASSSRDRGRSNQPQHF.

Worth noting for this clonotype: This may come from a read error, since a much larger clone is one base off. The chain couples TRBV5-1 to TRBJ1-6, with D unclear. The CDR3 covers 13 residues. Trimming took 5 bases from V and 9 from J, leaving 12 bases between them. Looked up from germline, CDR1 is SGHRS and CDR2 is YFSETQ. CDR3 protein: CASRAGASSPLHF. The CDR3 nucleotides are TGCGCCAGCAGGGCAGGAGCAAGTTCACCCCTCCACTTT.

The gene calls are TRBV15 and TRBJ2-5, with D perhaps TRBD1 (7 bases). This CDR3 has 13 amino acids. In germline, CDR1 is LNHNV, CDR2 YYDKDF (reference sequence). V lost 3 bases, J lost 14 bases, and 19 bases lay in between. The CDR3 nucleotides read TGTGCCACCAGCAGTGACGGCTGGAGGGACAGTTACTTC. Translated: CATSSDGWRDSYF. Full variable domain (rest looked up from reference TRBV15 and TRBJ2-5): DAMVIQNPRYQVTQFGKPVTLSCSQTLNHNVMYWYQQKSSQAPKLLFHYYDKDFNNEADTPDNFQSRRPNTSFCFLDIRSPGLGDTAMYLCATSSDGWRDSYFGPGTRLLVL.

Concerning this clonotype itself: One end of the junction fails to match germline, which may point to a read error. The chain is built from TRBV7-3 and TRBJ1-2, with a tentative D call TRBD1 (6 bases). Germline CDR1 and CDR2: SGHTA and FQGTGA. CDR3 length equals 13 residues. The CDR3 region has the DNA TGTGCCAGCAGCTTGGCGGGGGGCGATGGCTGCACCTTC. This encodes CASSLAGGDGCTF.

This clonotype was seen many times. The chain combines TRBV29-1 with TRBJ2-5; unclear D gene. The germline V and J ends were trimmed by 0 bases and 5 bases, with 13 bases remaining between them. This CDR3 contains 14 residues. Germline CDR1 reads SQVTM; CDR2 reads ANQGSEA. The CDR3 reads CSVEDRSGRETQYF. The CDR3 DNA follows: TGCAGCGTTGAAGATCGTTCCGGCCGGGAGACCCAGTACTTC.

The V call is TRBV5-1, the J call TRBJ1-2; D might be TRBD1 (5 bases). With 4 bases removed from V and 4 bases from J, the gap between germline ends came to 14 bases. The V gene's germline CDR1 is SGHRS and CDR2 YFSETQ. The CDR3 has 14 amino acids. CDR3 coding DNA: TGCGCCAGCAGCCGGGACGGGATGAGCTATGGCTACACCTTC. This translates into CASSRDGMSYGYTF.

Worth noting for this clonotype: With a much larger clone just one base away, this may be a read error. The genes are TRBV12-3 or TRBV12-4 and TRBJ2-6, with D possibly matching TRBD2 (6 bases). CDR3 size: 13 residues. The chain's CDR3 is CASSSWGVNVLTF. The CDR3 DNA reads as TGTGCCAGCAGCTCCTGGGGGGTCAACGTCCTGACTTTC.

This clonotype was detected only once. The chain has TRBV7-9 and TRBJ1-6; perhaps TRBD1 as D (5 bases). This CDR3 spans 15 amino acids. CDR1 SEHNR and CDR2 FQNEAQ come from the germline V gene (reference sequence). V lost 1 base and J 7 bases, leaving 11 bases between the germline ends. The CDR3, as DNA: TGTGCCAGCAGCTTAGTCGGGACCGTAAATTCACCCCTCCACTTT. Its protein is CASSLVGTVNSPLHF.

The CDR3 spells CASRLQGIGSNQPQHF. Written as DNA, the CDR3 is TGTGCCAGCAGGTTACAGGGAATCGGGAGCAATCAGCCCCAGCATTTT. V usage is TRBV12-3 or TRBV12-4 and J usage is TRBJ1-5; D is possibly TRBD1 (6 bases). The CDR3 extends over 16 amino acids. Trimming stripped 6 bases from V and 1 base from J, with 16 bases between.

At least ten counts were recorded for this clonotype. The rearrangement uses TRBV12-3 or TRBV12-4 and TRBJ1-5, with D tentatively TRBD1 (6 bases). The V and J ends lost 4 bases and 11 bases respectively, with 15 bases between them. The CDR3 runs 13 residues. This CDR3 is CASSSGTHLAQHF. The CDR3 DNA follows: TGTGCCAGCAGTTCAGGGACACATCTAGCCCAGCATTTT.

The chain is built from TRBV7-9 and TRBJ2-5; 9 nucleotides agree with TRBD2. Germline CDR1 and CDR2: SEHNR and FQNEAQ (reference sequence). With 4 bases clipped from V and 1 base from J, the junction kept 7 bases outside the gene matches. CDR3 length equals 16 residues. As DNA, the CDR3 is TGTGCCAGCAGCTCCTCTAGCGGGATGACCCAAGAGACCCAGTACTTC. Amino acid sequence: CASSSSSGMTQETQYF.

In its sample, this clonotype was seen many times. The chain employs TRBV7-9 and TRBJ2-7; 13 bases agree with TRBD2. Germline V gives CDR1 SEHNR, CDR2 FQNEAQ (reference sequence). CDR3 size: 16 residues. V lost 5 bases, J lost 4 bases, and 8 bases stayed unmatched. The CDR3 coding sequence is TGTGCCAGCAGCCCTTCACTAGCGGGAGGGCATTACGAGCAGTACTTC. Its protein product is CASSPSLAGGHYEQYF. The whole variable domain, filled in from reference TRBV7-9 and TRBJ2-7, reads DTGVSQNPRHKITKRGQNVTFRCDPISEHNRLYWYRQTLGQGPEFLTYFQNEAQLEKSRLLSDRFSAERPKGSFSTLEIQRTEQGDSAMYLCASSPSLAGGHYEQYFGPGTRLTVT.

The chain carries TRBV20-1 and TRBJ1-1; D is perhaps TRBD1 (6 bases). V shed 1 base and J shed 7 bases, with 16 bases lying between them. CDR1 is DFQATT and CDR2 is SNEGSKA in the germline V gene (reference sequence). The CDR3 is 14 residues long. The CDR3 bases are TGCAGTGCTAGAGGTATGGGGGGAGGGGGTGAAGCTTTCTTT. Protein: CSARGMGGGGEAFF.

In this sample, this clonotype turned up many times. V and J are TRBV7-9 and TRBJ1-1; D possibly corresponds to TRBD1 (5 bases). Trimming left V 1 base short and J 4 bases short, with 13 bases between. Germline loops: CDR1 SEHNR, CDR2 FQNEAQ (reference sequence). The CDR3 consists of 15 residues. The CDR3 nucleotides read TGTGCCAGCAGCTTAGGCGGAACAAGGGGCACTGAAGCTTTCTTT. Protein product: CASSLGGTRGTEAFF. The full variable domain, with the rest looked up from reference TRBV7-9 and TRBJ1-1, is DTGVSQNPRHKITKRGQNVTFRCDPISEHNRLYWYRQTLGQGPEFLTYFQNEAQLEKSRLLSDRFSAERPKGSFSTLEIQRTEQGDSAMYLCASSLGGTRGTEAFFGQGTRLTVV.

This clonotype was counted between two and nine times. The chain uses TRBV20-1 and TRBJ2-5, with a weak D call TRBD2 (6 bases). Germline CDR1 DFQATT, CDR2 SNEGSKA (reference sequence). The V gene lost 6 bases and the J gene lost 0 bases, with 14 bases spanning the gap. This CDR3 comprises 14 residues. CDR3: CSARGREYQETQYF. CDR3 bases: TGCAGTGCCCGGGGACGGGAGTACCAAGAGACCCAGTACTTC.

A few counts support this clonotype. The chain recombines TRBV7-9 with TRBJ1-1; D unresolved. This CDR3 has 16 amino acids. Looked up from germline, CDR1 is SEHNR and CDR2 is FQNEAQ (reference sequence). V was shortened by 5 bases and J by 5 bases, with 21 bases between the two germline ends. For the CDR3, the DNA is TGTGCCAGCAGCCAAGAAAAGGCCAGCTTGGGGACTGAAGCTTTCTTT. It codes for CASSQEKASLGTEAFF. Full variable domain (missing parts from reference TRBV7-9 and TRBJ1-1): DTGVSQNPRHKITKRGQNVTFRCDPISEHNRLYWYRQTLGQGPEFLTYFQNEAQLEKSRLLSDRFSAERPKGSFSTLEIQRTEQGDSAMYLCASSQEKASLGTEAFFGQGTRLTVV.